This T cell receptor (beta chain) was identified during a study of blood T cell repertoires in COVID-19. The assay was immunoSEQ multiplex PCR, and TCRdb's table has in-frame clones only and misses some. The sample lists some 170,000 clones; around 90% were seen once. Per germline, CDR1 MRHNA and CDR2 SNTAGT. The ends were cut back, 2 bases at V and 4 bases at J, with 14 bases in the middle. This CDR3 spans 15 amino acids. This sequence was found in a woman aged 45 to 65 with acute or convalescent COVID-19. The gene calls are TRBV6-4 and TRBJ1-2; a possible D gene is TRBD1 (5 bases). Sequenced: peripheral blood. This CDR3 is CASSDNPTGGYGYTF. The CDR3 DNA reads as TGTGCCAGCAGTGACAACCCCACAGGCGGCTATGGCTACACCTTC.